These 14 T cell receptor beta chains were sequenced from one sample in a study of CD8+CD57+ T cells in acquired aplastic anemia. An expansion of CD8+CD57+ cells by flow cytometry had been shown in patients chosen for sequencing. The study profiled TCR beta VDJ and CDR3 using genomic DNA as template. Each CDR3 protein gets one entry after TCRdb re-called the reads with MiXCR. The sample carries fewer than 85,000 distinct CDR3 sequences, less than 85% recorded once. Sequenced input: sorted CD4+, CD8+, or CD8+CD57+ T cells (not recorded which) from PBMCs. The receptors were gathered from a human donor with aplastic anemia.

This chain joins TRBV11-2 and TRBJ2-7, with D maybe TRBD1 (6 bases). CDR3 length: 15 residues. Germline V gene lookup returns CDR1 SGHAT and CDR2 FQNNGV. V gave up 3 bases and J gave up 4 bases, with 16 bases separating them. The CDR3 region is CASSLVGDTTYEQYF. CDR3 in DNA: TGTGCCAGCAGCTTGGTAGGGGACACAACTTACGAGCAGTACTTC.

V usage is TRBV7-2 and J usage is TRBJ1-5; no firm D call. V dropped 5 bases and J dropped 4 bases, with 9 bases sitting between them. The CDR3 runs 13 residues. Germline values: CDR1 SGHTA, CDR2 FQGNSA. CDR3 DNA: TGTGCCAGCAGCGCCAGAGTTAATCAGCCCCAGCATTTT. Translation gives CASSARVNQPQHF.

This clonotype was detected once. The V call is TRBV7-9, the J call TRBJ2-7; D ambiguous. The CDR3 loop spans 14 amino acids. The ends were cut back, 0 bases at V and 5 bases at J, with 11 bases in the middle. From germline, CDR1 is SEHNR and CDR2 FQNEAQ (reference sequence). CDR3 region: CASSLALDFDEQYF. The CDR3 DNA reads as TGTGCCAGCAGCTTAGCGCTTGACTTCGACGAGCAGTACTTC.

CDR3 DNA sequence: TGCAGTGCTAGGGTCGCTGGGGCGAACACTGAAGCTTTCTTT. Translating it yields CSARVAGANTEAFF. The chain is built from TRBV20-1 and TRBJ1-1, with a possible D match to TRBD1 (5 bases). Trimming shortened V by 3 bases and J by 1 base, and 12 bases separated the two germline ends. The germline V gene encodes CDR1 DFQATT and CDR2 SNEGSKA (reference sequence). The CDR3 extends over 14 amino acids.

This chain joins TRBV19 and TRBJ1-1; D is undetermined. Germline-derived CDR1 and CDR2 are LNHDA and SQIVND (reference sequence). The CDR3 has 13 residues. The ends were cut back, 2 bases at V and 1 base at J, with 5 bases in the middle. The CDR3 DNA is TGTGCCAGTAGTATACTCGGGAACACTGAAGCTTTCTTT. Encoded protein: CASSILGNTEAFF.

In nucleotides, the CDR3 is TGTGCCAGTAGTATACAGGGGGCTCAAAGCTATGGCTACACCTTC. Its translation: CASSIQGAQSYGYTF. V gene TRBV19 combines with J gene TRBJ1-2; 8 nucleotides agree with TRBD1. Per germline, CDR1 LNHDA and CDR2 SQIVND (reference sequence). With V trimmed by 2 bases and J by 4 bases, 6 bases remained unmatched. The CDR3 length is 15 residues.

Comment on this clonotype: The CDR3 carries no conserved terminal phenylalanine or tryptophan, so it likely arises from a read error. The chain links TRBV10-3 to TRBJ2-7; D is undetermined. Trimming pared 0 bases from V and 6 bases from J, leaving 3 bases between. The CDR3 is 11 amino acids. Germline V gene lookup returns CDR1 ENHRY and CDR2 SYGVKD. CDR3 amino acids: CAISESSEQYL. In nucleotides, the CDR3 is TGTGCCATCAGTGAGTCGAGCGAGCAGTACCTC.

The rearrangement uses TRBV24-1 and TRBJ2-2; 10 nucleotides match TRBD2. V gave up 3 bases and J gave up 4 bases; unmatched junction bases: 4. Germline V gene lookup returns CDR1 KGHDR and CDR2 SFDVKD. The CDR3 spans 16 residues. DNA for the CDR3: TGTGCCACCAGTGATCGGACTAGCGGATTCACCGGGGAGCTGTTTTTT. This sequence encodes CATSDRTSGFTGELFF.

This rearrangement joins TRBV24-1 to TRBJ2-7; TRBD1 agrees at 10 bases. Germline trimming cut 4 bases from V and 5 bases from J; bases unmatched to any gene: 10. The CDR3 runs to 16 residues. Germline loops: CDR1 KGHDR, CDR2 SFDVKD. The CDR3 DNA sequence: TGTGCCACCAGTGACACCAAATTGGGGACAGGGGACGAGCAGTACTTC. Amino acids: CATSDTKLGTGDEQYF.

The rearrangement uses TRBV5-4 and TRBJ2-6; no clear D gene. The CDR3 sequence is 15 residues long. Germline CDR1 and CDR2: SGHNT and YYREEE (reference sequence). V lost 1 base, J lost 0 bases, and 5 bases lay in between. For the CDR3, the DNA is TGTGCCAGCAGCTTGAAAAGCTCTGGGGCCAACGTCCTGACTTTC. This codes for CASSLKSSGANVLTF.

The V and J genes are TRBV3-1 and TRBJ2-7; no clear D. CDR3 size: 14 residues. Germline V gives CDR1 LGHDT, CDR2 YNNKEL (reference sequence). V lost 5 bases and J 0 bases, leaving 11 bases between the germline ends. This CDR3 reads CASSKQENSYEQYF. In nucleotides, the CDR3 is TGTGCCAGCAGCAAGCAGGAGAACTCCTACGAGCAGTACTTC.

The chain uses TRBV10-3 and TRBJ2-3; D gene unclear. The germline V and J ends were trimmed by 6 bases and 2 bases, with 6 bases remaining between them. The CDR3 covers 12 residues. Germline CDR1 is ENHRY and CDR2 is SYGVKD. The CDR3, as DNA: TGTGCCATCAGCGTCACCACAGATACGCAGTATTTT. Its protein product is CAISVTTDTQYF.

The V gene is TRBV11-1, the J gene TRBJ2-3; possible D gene TRBD1, 6 bases. Germline lookup yields CDR1 SGHAT and CDR2 FQDESV (reference sequence). The CDR3 runs 15 residues. Trimming stripped 7 bases from V and 4 bases from J, with 18 bases between. CDR3 protein: CASILLQGYADTQYF. CDR3 sequence (DNA): TGTGCCAGCATCCTTTTACAGGGATACGCAGATACGCAGTATTTT.

This chain links TRBV7-9 with TRBJ1-6, with 8 bases identical to TRBD1. In germline, CDR1 is SEHNR, CDR2 FQNEAQ (reference sequence). The CDR3 totals 14 residues. V was pared by 5 bases and J by 10 bases, with 7 bases of the junction left unmatched. For the CDR3, the DNA is TGTGCCAGCAGCATCGGACAGGGTGACTCACCCCTCCACTTT. This translates into CASSIGQGDSPLHF. Variable domain in full (rest from reference TRBV7-9 and TRBJ1-6): DTGVSQNPRHKITKRGQNVTFRCDPISEHNRLYWYRQTLGQGPEFLTYFQNEAQLEKSRLLSDRFSAERPKGSFSTLEIQRTEQGDSAMYLCASSIGQGDSPLHFGNGTRLTVT.